This T cell receptor beta chain was found in a study of T cell responses to AZD1222 COVID-19 vaccine (dated by TCRdb to the early 2020s). In terms of the full investigation: A total of around 240 trial participants underwent TCR sequencing, of whom some 210 received two doses of AZD1222 and roughly 25 received two doses of the MenACWY control vaccine. Trial participants were enrolled into age subgroups of 18-55, 56-69 and 70-plus years, which contained 148, 28 and 57 TCR-sequenced participants, respectively.

As for this clone: No antigen is known for it. It has no much larger one-base neighbor in the sample; base qualities were not kept.

CDR1 and CDR2 (DFQATT, SNEGSKA) derive from the germline V gene (reference sequence). Its CDR3 holds 11 amino acids, cysteine through phenylalanine. Only the CDR3 DNA stays, 33 bases, in frame from base 1. The junction shows trimming of 0 bases on V and 8 bases on J, plus 7 bases between the germline ends. The CDR3 regions of human TCRbeta chains were subjected to immunosequencing. The paper's data handling went like this. TCRs in the repertoires were matched against a reference library of SARS-CoV-2-specific TCRs that had been generated with the MIRA antigen-specificity platform. Breadth was defined as the fraction of unique TCRs that were SARS-CoV-2-associated. Depth was defined as the fraction of total T cells that were SARS-CoV-2-associated. Using the MIRA data, every spike-specific TCR was mapped to the spike region that the TCR reacted to and assigned to either a CD4 or a CD8 class. Log10-transformed breadth and depth values were compared by one-way ANOVA with Sidak's multiple comparisons tests. What TCRdb holds here is the immuneACCESS table cut down to in-frame rearrangements. Part of the clones is not present; checked against another copy, under half of the missing clones reflect an unresolved V gene, and the others are unexplained. V, J and clone size are taken as reported in that table, and D and trimming were inferred from the DNA itself. Across this sample there are under 150,000 clones, with about 91% seen only once. About 6.8% of the sample is held by the ten biggest clonotypes.

What the time point label conveys for this sample: about 28 days (+/-7) after the second vaccine dose. AZD1222 recipients whose second dose came at about 4 weeks and those whose second dose came at about 12 weeks were combined into one group, since spike-specific TCR depth and breadth did not differ between the two schedules. Vaccinee samples were obtained from the UK trials COV001 and COV002, which included a single-blind randomized controlled phase 2/3 trial of AZD1222 (ChAdOx1 nCoV-19) in healthy adults. For TCRbeta chain sequencing, PBMC samples from trial participants were taken at day 0 and at day 28 after the second dose. Findings and caveats that apply to the study as a whole: Because no day 14 peak-response samples were available, repertoires were characterized only after the peak T cell response. Participants were mostly white British and included more females than males, and it was suggested by the authors that clonal diversity may have been underestimated. Reportedly, close to half of the unique spike-specific TCRs recognized epitopes lying outside the regions that are mutated in the B.1.351 and B.1.1.7 variants. CD4 TCRs associated with the vaccine covered the entire spike protein, and the dominant responses were in regions 160-218 and 743-854. After two AZD1222 doses, both the breadth and the depth of spike-specific TCRs were significantly higher than at day 0 and than in MenACWY recipients. Only five or six AZD1222 recipients were SARS-CoV-2 seropositive at baseline, limiting conclusions about previously exposed vaccinees. The 56-69-year group was small, and its depth increase did not reach significance, likely because of low power.

This sample comprised peripheral blood, obtained 28 days after the second AZD1222 dose. The origin of this receptor is an adult who received the AZD1222 COVID-19 vaccine. The chain couples TRBV20-1 to TRBJ1-2, with an unclear D gene assignment. The CDR3 region reads CSAREFQGYTF. The nucleotide sequence is given as TGCAGTGCTAGAGAGTTTCAGGGCTACACCTTC.